Presented here are 9 T cell receptor beta chains from one specimen sequenced in a study of tumor-infiltrating lymphocytes in primary liver carcinoma. The researchers produced TCR beta cDNA from around 0.5 ug total RNA with a constant-region primer. Libraries covering TCR beta were generated through three nested multiplex PCR rounds (using a slightly modified ARM-PCR). For approximately 11 cycles apiece, the opening two PCR rounds ran with TRBV1-TRBV30 forward primers and a C-beta reverse primer. TCRdb itself ran the multiplex PCR reads through MiXCR, one entry per CDR3 protein. Among some 320,000 distinct CDR3 sequences listed, roughly 60% were seen once. The study extracted blood RNA from unsorted whole blood and also extracted germline DNA. The sample consisted of peripheral blood. The receptors were gathered from a man in his forties with primary liver carcinoma and hepatitis B virus infection.

V is TRBV30 and J is TRBJ1-5; 10 nucleotides align to TRBD1. J was trimmed by 6 bases and V by 2 bases; bases with no gene match: 7. The germline gives CDR1 GTSNPN, CDR2 SVGIG (reference sequence). CDR3 length equals 15 residues. CDR3 bases: TGTGCCTGGAGTCCCGGGACAGGGGAAGTTCAGCCCCAGCATTTT. Translated, it gives CAWSPGTGEVQPQHF.

Regarding this clonotype: A single base separates this from a much larger clone, so it may be a read error. The V call is TRBV12-3 or TRBV12-4, the J call TRBJ2-7; TRBD1 is a possible D gene (5 bases). The CDR3 extends over 12 amino acids. CDR3 in DNA: TGTGTCAGCAGACAAGACAGTATTCAGCAGTACTTC. Its translation is CVSRQDSIQQYF.

As regards this clonotype: This may arise from a read error, as a much more abundant clone is one base away. V usage is TRBV6-6 and J usage is TRBJ2-7; 8 bases match TRBD1. In germline, CDR1 is MNHNY, CDR2 SVGAGI (reference sequence). J gave up 6 bases and V 5 bases, and 9 bases lay outside the gene matches. This CDR3 region has 14 residues. The CDR3 sequence: CASSRGQGVFEQYF. In nucleotides, the CDR3 is TGTGCCAGCAGTAGAGGACAGGGAGTCTTCGAGCAGTACTTC.

The V call is TRBV7-9, the J call TRBJ2-1; D remains ambiguous. Per the germline V gene, CDR1 is SEHNR and CDR2 is FQNEAQ (reference sequence). Trimming took off 7 bases at V and 6 bases at J, with 7 bases between the two ends. The CDR3 runs to 11 residues. DNA of the CDR3: TGTGCCAGCAACTCGATCAATGAGCAGTTCTTC. This codes for CASNSINEQFF.

The V and J genes are TRBV11-2 and TRBJ2-2; D is ambiguous. Germline CDR1 reads SGHAT; CDR2 reads FQNNGV. The V end lost 3 bases, the J end lost 3 bases, and 8 bases lay between the germline ends. This CDR3 spans 14 amino acids. CDR3: CASSFDLYTGELFF. The CDR3 nucleotides are TGTGCCAGCAGCTTTGACCTTTACACCGGGGAGCTGTTTTTT.

On this clonotype itself: A much more abundant neighbour one base away suggests this may be a read error. The chain employs TRBV6-6 and TRBJ2-1; D assignment may be TRBD1 or TRBD2 (5 bases each). Deletions cut 7 bases from V and 7 bases from J, with 17 bases between. The germline V gene encodes CDR1 MNHNY and CDR2 SVGAGI (reference sequence). CDR3 length: 14 residues. CDR3 nucleotides: TGTGCCAGCACGGGGCCCTACGGGATGAATGAGCAGTTCTTC. This sequence encodes CASTGPYGMNEQFF.

As regards this clonotype: A junction end diverges from the germline sequence, so it may reflect a read error. The chain recombines TRBV11-2 with TRBJ1-1; D may be TRBD1 (5 bases). Germline CDR1 reads SGHAT; CDR2 reads FQNNGV. This CDR3 comprises 13 residues. CDR3: CANSLGGNTEAFF. In DNA, the CDR3 is TGTGCCAACAGCTTGGGGGGGAACACCGAAGCTTTCTTT.

This clonotype was detected once. One junction end disagrees with the germline gene, perhaps due to a read error. The genes are TRBV4-3 and TRBJ2-1; no clear D gene. The CDR3 spans 16 residues. CDR1 is LGHNA, CDR2 YSLEER, per germline. CDR3 coding DNA: TGCGCCAGCAGCCAAGATCCATACTCAGAATACAATGCGCAGTTCTTC. Amino acid sequence: CASSQDPYSEYNAQFF.

In its sample, this clonotype was seen a few times. The CDR3 DNA reads as TGTGCCAGCAGTTCCCCCATTAAGGAGCAGTACTTC. Its protein product is CASSSPIKEQYF. The V and J genes are TRBV28 and TRBJ2-7; D remains unclear. With 4 bases removed from V and 7 bases from J, the gap between germline ends came to 11 bases. The germline V gene encodes CDR1 MDHEN and CDR2 SYDVKM. CDR3 size: 12 residues.